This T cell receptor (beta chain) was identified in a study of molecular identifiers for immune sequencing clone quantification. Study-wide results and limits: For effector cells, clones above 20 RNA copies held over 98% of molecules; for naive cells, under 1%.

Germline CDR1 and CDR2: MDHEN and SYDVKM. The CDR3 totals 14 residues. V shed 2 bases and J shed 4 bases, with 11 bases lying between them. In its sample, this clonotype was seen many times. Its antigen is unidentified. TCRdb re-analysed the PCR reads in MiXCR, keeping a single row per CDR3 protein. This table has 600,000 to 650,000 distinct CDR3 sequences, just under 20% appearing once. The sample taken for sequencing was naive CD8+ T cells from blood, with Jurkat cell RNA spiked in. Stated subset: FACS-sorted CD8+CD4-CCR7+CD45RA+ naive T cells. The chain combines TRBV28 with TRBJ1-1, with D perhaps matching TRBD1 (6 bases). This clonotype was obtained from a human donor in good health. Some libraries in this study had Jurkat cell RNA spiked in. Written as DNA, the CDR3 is TGTGCCAGCAGTTTAGGTCCGGGGGCCACTGAAGCTTTCTTT. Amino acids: CASSLGPGATEAFF.